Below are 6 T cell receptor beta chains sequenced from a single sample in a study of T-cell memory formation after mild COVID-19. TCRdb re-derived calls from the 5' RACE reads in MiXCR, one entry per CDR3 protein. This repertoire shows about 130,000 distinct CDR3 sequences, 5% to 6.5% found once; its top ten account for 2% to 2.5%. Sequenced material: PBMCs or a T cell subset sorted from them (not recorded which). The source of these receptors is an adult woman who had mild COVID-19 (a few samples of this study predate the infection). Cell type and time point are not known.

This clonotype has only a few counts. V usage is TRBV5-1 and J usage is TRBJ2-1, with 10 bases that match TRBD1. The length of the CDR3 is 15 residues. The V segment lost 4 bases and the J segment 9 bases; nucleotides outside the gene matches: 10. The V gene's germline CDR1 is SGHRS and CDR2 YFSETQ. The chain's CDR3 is CASSPDRGLVAEQFF. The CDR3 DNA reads TGCGCCAGCAGCCCAGACAGGGGGCTTGTCGCTGAGCAGTTCTTC.

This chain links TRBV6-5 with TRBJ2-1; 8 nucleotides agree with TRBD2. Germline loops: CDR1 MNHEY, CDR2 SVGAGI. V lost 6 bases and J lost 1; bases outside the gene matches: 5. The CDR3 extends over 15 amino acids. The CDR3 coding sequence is TGTGCCAGCAGCCAGATAGCGGGATCCTACAATGAGCAGTTCTTC. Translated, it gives CASSQIAGSYNEQFF.

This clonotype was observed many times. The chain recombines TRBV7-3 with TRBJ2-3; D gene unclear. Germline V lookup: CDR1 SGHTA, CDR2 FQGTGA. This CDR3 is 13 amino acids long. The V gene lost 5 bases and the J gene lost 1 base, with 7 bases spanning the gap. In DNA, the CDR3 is TGTGCCAGCAGCCTCCCCGGCACAGATACGCAGTATTTT. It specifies CASSLPGTDTQYF.

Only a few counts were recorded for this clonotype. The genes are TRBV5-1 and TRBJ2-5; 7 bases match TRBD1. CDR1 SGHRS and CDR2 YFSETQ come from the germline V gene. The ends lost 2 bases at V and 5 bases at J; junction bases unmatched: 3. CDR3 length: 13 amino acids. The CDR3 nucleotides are TGCGCCAGCAGCTTTGACAGGGTGGAGACCCAGTACTTC. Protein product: CASSFDRVETQYF.

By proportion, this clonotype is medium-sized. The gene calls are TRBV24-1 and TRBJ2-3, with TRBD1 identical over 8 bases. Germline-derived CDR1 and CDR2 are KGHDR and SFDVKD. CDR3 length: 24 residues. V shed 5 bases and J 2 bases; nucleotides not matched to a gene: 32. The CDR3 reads CATSGHLSRNPGQARRTNTDTQYF. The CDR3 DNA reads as TGTGCCACCAGTGGTCACCTCTCACGGAACCCGGGACAGGCCCGGAGGACGAACACAGATACGCAGTATTTT.

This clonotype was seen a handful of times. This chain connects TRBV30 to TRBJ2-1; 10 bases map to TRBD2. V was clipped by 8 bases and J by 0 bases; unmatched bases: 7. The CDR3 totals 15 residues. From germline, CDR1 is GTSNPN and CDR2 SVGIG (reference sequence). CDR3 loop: CAGRWTSGSYNEQFF. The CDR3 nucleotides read TGTGCCGGGCGGTGGACTAGCGGCTCCTACAATGAGCAGTTCTTC.